This record concerns one T cell receptor (beta chain) sequence. This entry is derived from a study of blood T cell repertoires in COVID-19. Looking at the study overall: From the United States, Italy and Spain came samples of acute and convalescent COVID-19.

Germline CDR1 and CDR2: SGHDN and FVKESK. Trimming took off 8 bases at V and 1 base at J, with 12 bases between the two ends. CDR3 size: 14 residues. Only in-frame clones appear in the TCRdb table, and some are missing; sequencing was by immunoSEQ multiplex PCR. The profile covers over 85,000 clones, with approximately 90% appearing a single time and under 2.5% taken by the ten largest. This sequence was found in a human donor with active COVID-19. The donor label of this sample is uncertain. V and J are TRBV14 and TRBJ2-1; tentatively, D is TRBD2 (6 bases). The sequenced sample consisted of peripheral blood. CDR3 nucleotides: TGTGCCAGCTCGGGACTCTTGTCCTACAATGAGCAGTTCTTC. This codes for CASSGLLSYNEQFF.